This is a list of T cell receptor beta chains from one sample in a study of shared clonotypes between healthy human individuals. The assay was immunoSEQ multiplex PCR, and TCRdb's table has in-frame clones only and misses some. The repertoire includes around 2,000,000 clones, about 93% of them detected once, and around 1.7% sits in the top ten. Sequencing input: naive CD8+ T cells from PBMCs. The receptors were gathered from a man aged 18-30 years in good health. Some clones in this sample may be carry-over from other donors' samples. CDR3s include the opening cysteine and the closing phenylalanine or tryptophan. A D gene is named only where the DNA matches it firmly. The size entry is marked missing in some rows and otherwise reads once, few, many or a size class.

v_gene	abundance	j_gene	d_gene	CDR3aa	CDR3nt
TRBV9	NA	TRBJ2-5	NA	CASSVVPRQETQYF	TGTGCCAGCAGCGTAGTGCCTCGCCAGGAGACCCAGTACTTC
TRBV4-1	few	TRBJ1-1	TRBD1	CASSPVQGGTEAFF	TGCGCCAGCAGCCCAGTACAGGGGGGGACTGAAGCTTTCTTT
TRBV13	NA	TRBJ1-2	TRBD1	CASSVLGTGGRRGDGYTF	TGTGCCAGCAGCGTCCTCGGGACAGGGGGCCGGCGGGGCGATGGCTACACCTTC
TRBV25-1	NA	TRBJ2-7	NA	CASSDRKGGRDEQYF	TGTGCCAGCAGTGACCGGAAGGGGGGGAGGGACGAGCAGTACTTC
TRBV4-1	once	TRBJ2-3	NA	CASSPDSGTDTQYF	TGCGCCAGCAGCCCTGACAGTGGCACAGATACGCAGTATTTT
TRBV11-2	NA	TRBJ2-1	NA	CASRPTGYNEQFF	TGTGCCAGCAGACCGACTGGTTACAATGAGCAGTTCTTC
TRBV18	NA	TRBJ2-4	NA	CASSPGDRVNIQYF	TGTGCCAGCTCCCCGGGGGACCGAGTAAACATTCAGTACTTC
TRBV11-2	NA	TRBJ2-1	NA	CASSLDRWGQGPHNEQFF	TGTGCCAGCAGCTTAGATCGTTGGGGGCAGGGACCTCACAATGAGCAGTTCTTC
TRBV2	NA	TRBJ2-7	TRBD2	CASRTGTSGSYEQYF	TGTGCCAGCAGAACCGGGACTAGCGGCTCCTACGAGCAGTACTTC
TRBV28	NA	TRBJ2-3	TRBD1	CASSLQDREADTQYF	TGTGCCAGCAGTTTGCAGGACAGGGAAGCAGATACGCAGTATTTT
TRBV28	NA	TRBJ2-1	NA	CASRESGLEQFF	TGTGCCAGCAGGGAGTCGGGGCTTGAGCAGTTCTTC
TRBV9	NA	TRBJ2-1	NA	CASSVVPTVNEQFF	TGTGCCAGCAGCGTAGTCCCGACAGTGAATGAGCAGTTCTTC
TRBV19	NA	TRBJ1-5	NA	CASSRRQEINQPQHF	TGTGCCAGTAGCCGTCGACAGGAGATCAATCAGCCCCAGCATTTT
TRBV7-2	NA	TRBJ2-1	NA	CASSLTPPLYNEQFF	TGTGCCAGCAGCCTGACTCCTCCATTATACAATGAGCAGTTCTTC
TRBV28	NA	TRBJ2-7	NA	CASSLSGRSIEQYF	TGTGCCAGCAGTTTATCGGGACGGAGCATCGAGCAGTACTTC
TRBV7-9	NA	TRBJ2-5	TRBD1	CASSPGQGLQETQYF	TGTGCCAGCAGCCCGGGACAGGGGCTCCAAGAGACCCAGTACTTC
TRBV11-2	NA	TRBJ1-1	TRBD1	CASSLTRGLGTEAFF	TGTGCCAGCAGCTTAACGAGGGGGCTAGGTACTGAAGCTTTCTTT
TRBV7-9	NA	TRBJ1-4	TRBD1	CASSSNQDRVGEKLFF	TGTGCCAGCAGCTCCAACCAGGACAGGGTCGGGGAAAAACTGTTTTTT
TRBV7-2	NA	TRBJ2-1	NA	CASSRITEQFF	TGTGCCAGCAGCCGCATCACAGAGCAGTTCTTC
TRBV11-2	NA	TRBJ2-2	NA	CATFANTGELFF	TGTGCCACTTTCGCGAACACCGGGGAGCTGTTTTTT
TRBV29-1	NA	TRBJ2-7	TRBD1	CSVPGQGVYEQYF	TGCAGCGTTCCGGGACAGGGGGTTTACGAGCAGTACTTC
TRBV6-5	NA	TRBJ2-3	NA	CASSYGFGSGDTQYF	TGTGCCAGCAGTTACGGATTCGGGTCCGGAGATACGCAGTATTTT
TRBV5-5	NA	TRBJ2-7	NA	CASSLGIYEQYF	TGTGCCAGCAGCTTGGGTATATACGAGCAGTACTTC
TRBV7-8	NA	TRBJ1-5	NA	CASSLQGWQPQHF	TGTGCCAGCAGCCTACAGGGTTGGCAGCCCCAGCATTTT
TRBV19	NA	TRBJ1-5	NA	CASSIQGTSNQPQHF	TGTGCCAGTAGTATCCAGGGGACAAGCAATCAGCCCCAGCATTTT
TRBV5-4	NA	TRBJ1-3	TRBD1	CASSTGQAFSGNTIYF	TGTGCCAGCAGCACCGGACAGGCGTTCTCTGGAAACACCATATATTTT
TRBV7-9	NA	TRBJ2-3	NA	CASSLDLKDTQYF	TGTGCCAGCAGCTTAGACCTTAAAGATACGCAGTATTTT
TRBV20-1	NA	TRBJ2-4	NA	CSASQGSIQYF	TGCAGTGCTAGTCAGGGGAGCATTCAGTACTTC
TRBV6-6	NA	TRBJ2-7	TRBD1	CASSSWSGQGYEQYF	TGTGCCAGCAGTTCCTGGTCGGGACAGGGCTACGAGCAGTACTTC
TRBV4-1	NA	TRBJ2-7	NA	CASSQGRAVVDEQYF	TGCGCCAGCAGCCAAGGGCGTGCGGTCGTGGACGAGCAGTACTTC
TRBV6-6	NA	TRBJ2-7	TRBD1	CASSYSDRGGEQYF	TGTGCCAGCAGTTACTCGGACAGGGGCGGCGAGCAGTACTTC
TRBV5-1	few	TRBJ2-5	TRBD1	CASSPGTGGWETQYF	TGCGCCAGCAGCCCCGGGACAGGCGGGTGGGAGACCCAGTACTTC
TRBV15	NA	TRBJ2-3	TRBD2	CATSMTSGRPDTQYF	TGTGCCACCAGCATGACTAGCGGGAGGCCAGATACGCAGTATTTT
TRBV27	NA	TRBJ2-1	TRBD2	CASSPTSGDYNEQFF	TGTGCCAGCAGTCCGACTAGCGGAGACTACAATGAGCAGTTCTTC
TRBV5-6	NA	TRBJ2-1	NA	CASSPSGGLADEQFF	TGTGCCAGCAGCCCCTCCGGGGGCCTAGCAGATGAGCAGTTCTTC
TRBV10-3	NA	TRBJ2-7	TRBD2	CAISGLAADEQYF	TGTGCCATCAGTGGGCTAGCGGCGGACGAGCAGTACTTC
TRBV11-3	NA	TRBJ2-2	NA	CASSSLRGQNTGELFF	TGTGCCAGCAGCTCTCTACGGGGACAGAACACCGGGGAGCTGTTTTTT
TRBV28	NA	TRBJ2-7	TRBD2	CASSSRLAWQYF	TGTGCCAGCAGTTCACGACTAGCTTGGCAGTACTTC
TRBV6-5	NA	TRBJ2-2	NA	CASSYARPNTGELFF	TGTGCCAGCAGTTACGCGCGACCGAACACCGGGGAGCTGTTTTTT
TRBV11-2	few	TRBJ1-3	NA	CASSYGNTIYF	TGTGCCAGCAGCTATGGAAACACCATATATTTT
TRBV5-5	NA	TRBJ2-6	NA	CASSLGPYSGANVLTF	TGTGCCAGCAGCTTGGGTCCCTACTCTGGGGCCAACGTCCTGACTTTC
TRBV6-4	NA	TRBJ2-1	NA	CASSDFGGSEQFF	TGTGCCAGCAGTGACTTCGGCGGTAGTGAGCAGTTCTTC
TRBV9	NA	TRBJ2-6	NA	CASSTSSLSGANVLTF	TGTGCCAGCAGCACGAGCTCATTGTCTGGGGCCAACGTCCTGACTTTC
TRBV6-1	NA	TRBJ2-1	TRBD2	CASSVLAGGGGEQFF	TGTGCCAGCAGTGTTCTAGCGGGAGGCGGGGGTGAGCAGTTCTTC
TRBV10-3	NA	TRBJ2-7	NA	CATGPPPNEQYF	TGTGCCACCGGGCCCCCTCCAAACGAGCAGTACTTC
TRBV27	NA	TRBJ2-7	NA	CASSFFLGDYEQYF	TGTGCCAGCAGTTTTTTCCTGGGGGACTACGAGCAGTACTTC
TRBV9	once	TRBJ1-2	NA	CASSVAPRSEGVYGYTF	TGTGCCAGCAGCGTAGCCCCAAGATCCGAGGGCGTCTATGGCTACACCTTC
TRBV5-4	NA	TRBJ2-2	NA	CASSSRGPPANTGELFF	TGTGCCAGCAGTTCACGTGGACCGCCTGCGAACACCGGGGAGCTGTTTTTT
TRBV7-9	NA	TRBJ2-1	NA	CASSPPTGRGYNEQFF	TGTGCCAGCAGCCCCCCGACAGGGAGGGGGTACAATGAGCAGTTCTTC
TRBV28	NA	TRBJ2-7	TRBD1	CASSTRWTGPLGDEQYF	TGTGCCAGCAGCACCCGGTGGACAGGGCCCCTCGGGGACGAGCAGTACTTC
TRBV27	NA	TRBJ2-3	NA	CASSFQVVTDTQYF	TGTGCCAGCAGTTTTCAGGTGGTCACAGATACGCAGTATTTT
TRBV28	NA	TRBJ2-2	TRBD1	CASSLRDRERTGELFF	TGTGCCAGCAGTTTACGAGACAGGGAGAGGACCGGGGAGCTGTTTTTT
TRBV19	few	TRBJ1-5	NA	CASRIGQGNQPQHF	TGTGCCAGTAGAATAGGGCAGGGCAATCAGCCCCAGCATTTT
TRBV27	NA	TRBJ1-1	NA	CASSLRAGAEAFF	TGTGCCAGCAGTTTAAGGGCAGGCGCTGAAGCTTTCTTT
TRBV30	NA	TRBJ2-1	TRBD2	CAWTPGLAFSEQFF	TGTGCCTGGACCCCGGGACTAGCTTTTAGTGAGCAGTTCTTC